This is a list of T cell receptor beta chains from one sample in a study of blood T cell repertoires in COVID-19. Repertoires were generated with immunoSEQ multiplex PCR, while TCRdb's copy carries only in-frame clones and drops some. The sample comprises 150,000 or so clones, about 85% of which are singletons, and around 24% rests with the top ten. The sequenced sample was peripheral blood. These receptor sequences come from a man between 60 and 75 years old with acute or convalescent COVID-19. CDR3s leave out the opening cysteine and the closing phenylalanine or tryptophan. Clone size is given for some rows only: seen once, a few or many times, or a class if the clone is expanded.

j_call,v_call,clone_size,cdr3_aa
TRBJ1-1,TRBV2,.,ASKKGRGDWDTEAF
TRBJ1-2,TRBV6-2/TRBV6-3,.,ASSFPSRPNYGYT
TRBJ2-5,TRBV7-9,.,ASRPRSFPGLASQETQY
TRBJ1-2,TRBV7-3,.,ASSSAAWAPYT
TRBJ1-3,TRBV10-2,.,ASGGTVGNTIY
TRBJ1-5,TRBV27,.,ASGTVYSNQPQH
TRBJ2-1,TRBV19,.,ASSIGGTGYYNEQF
TRBJ1-2,TRBV24-1,once,ATSDLDSFYGYT
TRBJ2-3,TRBV12-3/TRBV12-4,once,ASSFSGTDTQY
TRBJ1-4,TRBV4-1,.,ASSQDLRTANEKLF
TRBJ1-2,TRBV12-3/TRBV12-4,once,ASSLETVYGYT
TRBJ2-3,TRBV6-5,.,ASSYSNQGPDTQY
TRBJ2-5,TRBV3-1/TRBV3-2,.,ASSQVKLAGAGTQY
TRBJ1-2,TRBV7-2,.,ASSLRGTGLNGYT
TRBJ1-2,TRBV12-3/TRBV12-4,.,ASSLGDREGYT
TRBJ2-1,TRBV5-1,.,ASSLDGVSHNEQF
TRBJ2-1,TRBV19,.,ASSPYSGLSSNEQF
TRBJ1-2,TRBV24-1,.,ATSASQDYGYT
TRBJ1-1,TRBV5-1,.,ASSGQGDRAF
TRBJ2-7,TRBV6-2/TRBV6-3,.,ASSSPGAGAYEQY
TRBJ1-5,TRBV27,.,ASSLGQPLQPQH
TRBJ2-3,TRBV11-3,.,ASSLILTDTQY
TRBJ1-4,TRBV19,.,ASSIYSRGTTNEKLF
TRBJ2-3,TRBV3-1/TRBV3-2,once,ASSRLTRTDTQY
TRBJ1-1,TRBV11-3,.,ASSFEETEAF
TRBJ2-7,TRBV5-1,.,ASSPGQVTYEQY
TRBJ1-1,TRBV6-5,.,ASTPRRGWGTEAF
TRBJ1-1,TRBV9,.,ASSVDRGGVTEAF
TRBJ2-3,TRBV10-3,.,AISRGQGAKSTDTQY
TRBJ1-1,TRBV6-4,.,ASSVGQGGEAF
TRBJ2-2,TRBV29-1,.,SVEAAVNTGELF
TRBJ1-1,TRBV19,.,ASSIQARLNTEAF
TRBJ1-2,TRBV27,.,ASSQRSNYGYT
TRBJ2-7,TRBV4-2,.,ASSQVGTSGRGKQY
TRBJ2-2,TRBV11-3,.,ASSAQTGSNTGELF
TRBJ1-6,TRBV27,.,ASSTYNSPLH
TRBJ2-1,TRBV27,.,ASSLRGSSYNEQF
TRBJ1-1,TRBV10-3,.,AISRLPPGTGTNTEAF
TRBJ2-5,TRBV29-1,.,SVATGPETQY
TRBJ1-1,TRBV29-1,.,SVGNSGYTEAF
TRBJ2-1,TRBV5-1,few,ASSWGQGIDYNEQF
TRBJ1-1,TRBV18,once,ASSQAGIGTEAF
TRBJ1-5,TRBV6-2/TRBV6-3,.,ASSYRGGGQPQH
TRBJ1-2,TRBV6-5,.,ASIRTPTGNYGYT
TRBJ1-2,TRBV9,.,ASSARGQAYGYT
TRBJ1-1,TRBV7-8,.,ASSFTGNTEAF
TRBJ1-2,TRBV6-5,.,ASSNQRGYT
TRBJ2-1,TRBV6-5,.,ASRGGSGINNEQF
TRBJ2-7,TRBV5-1,once,ASSLYSGEYEQY
TRBJ2-5,TRBV24-1,.,ATSDLGEPRGETQY
TRBJ2-3,TRBV11-3,.,ASSSSWGSSTDTQY
TRBJ2-2,TRBV29-1,.,SVTNTGELF
TRBJ2-5,TRBV10-3,.,AISDRTALEPQY
TRBJ1-2,TRBV25-1,once,ASSRSGMYNGYT
TRBJ2-7,TRBV19,once,ASSSPRRGGSSYEQY
TRBJ2-3,TRBV23-1,.,ASSQIGQEKTDTQY